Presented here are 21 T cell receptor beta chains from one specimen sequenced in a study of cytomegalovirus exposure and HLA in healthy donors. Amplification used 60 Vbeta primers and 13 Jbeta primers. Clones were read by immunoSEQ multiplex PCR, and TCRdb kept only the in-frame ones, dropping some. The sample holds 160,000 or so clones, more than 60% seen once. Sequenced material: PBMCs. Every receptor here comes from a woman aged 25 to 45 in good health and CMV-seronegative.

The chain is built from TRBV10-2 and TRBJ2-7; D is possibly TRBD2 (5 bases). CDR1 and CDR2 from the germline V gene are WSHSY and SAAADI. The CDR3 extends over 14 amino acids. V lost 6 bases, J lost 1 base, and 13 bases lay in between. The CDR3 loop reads CASSPRTRSYEQYF. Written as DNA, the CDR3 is TGCGCCAGCAGCCCTAGGACTCGATCCTACGAGCAGTACTTC.

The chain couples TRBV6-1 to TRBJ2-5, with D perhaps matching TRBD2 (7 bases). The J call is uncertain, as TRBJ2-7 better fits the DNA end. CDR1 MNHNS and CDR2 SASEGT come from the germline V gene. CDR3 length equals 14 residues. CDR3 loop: CASSSGGGAYEQYF. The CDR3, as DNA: TGTGCCAGCAGTTCGGGGGGCGGGGCCTACGAGCAGTACTTC.

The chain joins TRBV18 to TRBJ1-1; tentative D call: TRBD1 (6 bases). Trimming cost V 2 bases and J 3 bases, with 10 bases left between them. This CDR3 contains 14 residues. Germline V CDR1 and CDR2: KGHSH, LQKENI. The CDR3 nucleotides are TGTGCCAGCTCACCAATACAGGGTGACACTGAAGCTTTCTTT. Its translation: CASSPIQGDTEAFF.

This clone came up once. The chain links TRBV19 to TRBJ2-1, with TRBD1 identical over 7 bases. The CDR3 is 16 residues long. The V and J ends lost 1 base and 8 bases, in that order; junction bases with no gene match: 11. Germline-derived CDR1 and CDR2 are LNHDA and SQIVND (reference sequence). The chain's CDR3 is CASSIGDRVVNDEQFF. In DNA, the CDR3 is TGTGCCAGTAGTATAGGCGACAGGGTGGTTAATGATGAGCAGTTCTTC.

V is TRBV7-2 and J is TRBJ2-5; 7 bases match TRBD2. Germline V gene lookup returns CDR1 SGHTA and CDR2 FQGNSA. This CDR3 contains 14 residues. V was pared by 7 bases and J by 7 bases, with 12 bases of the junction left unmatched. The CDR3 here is CASTSGTGGWTQYF. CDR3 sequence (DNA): TGTGCCAGCACGAGTGGGACGGGGGGATGGACCCAGTACTTC.

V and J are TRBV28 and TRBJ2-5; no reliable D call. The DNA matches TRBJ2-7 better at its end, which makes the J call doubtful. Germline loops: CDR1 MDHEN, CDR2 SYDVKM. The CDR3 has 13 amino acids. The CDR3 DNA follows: TGTGCCAGCAGTTTAAGAGAAACCTACGAGCAGTACTTC. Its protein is CASSLRETYEQYF.

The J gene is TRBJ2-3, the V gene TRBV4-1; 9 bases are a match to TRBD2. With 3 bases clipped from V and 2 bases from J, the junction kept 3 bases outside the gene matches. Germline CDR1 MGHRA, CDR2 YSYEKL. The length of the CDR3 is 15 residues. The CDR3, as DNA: TGCGCCAGCAGCCAGTCGGGACTAGCCACAGATACGCAGTATTTT. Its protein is CASSQSGLATDTQYF.

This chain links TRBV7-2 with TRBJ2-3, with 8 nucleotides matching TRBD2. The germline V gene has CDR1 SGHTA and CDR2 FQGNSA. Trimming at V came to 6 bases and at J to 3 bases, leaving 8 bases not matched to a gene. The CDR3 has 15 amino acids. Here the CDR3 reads CASRRSGTKTDTQYF. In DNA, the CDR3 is TGTGCCAGCAGACGTAGCGGGACGAAGACAGATACGCAGTATTTT.

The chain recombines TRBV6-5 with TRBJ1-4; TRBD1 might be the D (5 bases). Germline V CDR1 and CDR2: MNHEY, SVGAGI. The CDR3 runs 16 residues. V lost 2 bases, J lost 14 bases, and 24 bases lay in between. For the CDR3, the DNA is TGTGCCAGCAGTTACCCCACCGCCGGGGGGTTTTTACTTCTGTTTTTT. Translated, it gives CASSYPTAGGFLLLFF.

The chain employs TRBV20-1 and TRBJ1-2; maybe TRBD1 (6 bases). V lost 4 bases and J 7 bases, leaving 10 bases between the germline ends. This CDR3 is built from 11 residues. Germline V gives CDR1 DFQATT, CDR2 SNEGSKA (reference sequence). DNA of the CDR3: TGCAGTGCTATTGAGACAGGTGGCTACACCTTC. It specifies CSAIETGGYTF.

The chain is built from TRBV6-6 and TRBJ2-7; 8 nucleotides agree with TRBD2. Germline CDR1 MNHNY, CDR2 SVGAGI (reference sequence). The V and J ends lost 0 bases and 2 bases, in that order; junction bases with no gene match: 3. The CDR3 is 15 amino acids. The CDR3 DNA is TGTGCCAGCAGTTACTCTAGCGGGGCGGCCTACGAGCAGTACTTC. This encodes CASSYSSGAAYEQYF.

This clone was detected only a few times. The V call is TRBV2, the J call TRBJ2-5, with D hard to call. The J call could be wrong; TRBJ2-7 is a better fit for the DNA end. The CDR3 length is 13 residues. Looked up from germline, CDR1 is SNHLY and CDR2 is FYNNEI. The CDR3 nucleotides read TGTGCCAGCAGTGAGCGGCGGTACTACGAGCAGTACTTC. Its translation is CASSERRYYEQYF.

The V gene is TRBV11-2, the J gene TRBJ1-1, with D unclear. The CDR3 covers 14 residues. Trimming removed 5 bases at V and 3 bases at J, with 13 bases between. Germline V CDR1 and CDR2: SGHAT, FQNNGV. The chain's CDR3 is CASSASLLYTEAFF. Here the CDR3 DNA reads TGTGCCAGCAGCGCGTCGCTTCTCTACACTGAAGCTTTCTTT.

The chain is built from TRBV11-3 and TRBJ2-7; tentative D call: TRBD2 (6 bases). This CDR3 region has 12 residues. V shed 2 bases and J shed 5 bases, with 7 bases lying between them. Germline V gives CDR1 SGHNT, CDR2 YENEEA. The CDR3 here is CASSLRRDEQYF. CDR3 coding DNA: TGTGCCAGCAGCTTAAGGAGGGACGAGCAGTACTTC.

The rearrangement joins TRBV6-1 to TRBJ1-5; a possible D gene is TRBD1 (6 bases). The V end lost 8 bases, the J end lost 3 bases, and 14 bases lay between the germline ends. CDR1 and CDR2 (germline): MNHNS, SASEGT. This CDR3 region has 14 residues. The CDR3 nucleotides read TGTGCCAGCCGCGCATCAGGGGTCAATCAGCCCCAGCATTTT. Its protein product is CASRASGVNQPQHF.

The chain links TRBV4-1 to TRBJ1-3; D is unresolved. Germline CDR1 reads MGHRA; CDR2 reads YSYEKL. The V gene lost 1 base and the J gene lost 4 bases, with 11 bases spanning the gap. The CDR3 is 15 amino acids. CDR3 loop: CASSQVQSPGNTIYF. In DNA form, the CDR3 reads TGCGCCAGCAGCCAAGTTCAGTCGCCGGGAAACACCATATATTTT.

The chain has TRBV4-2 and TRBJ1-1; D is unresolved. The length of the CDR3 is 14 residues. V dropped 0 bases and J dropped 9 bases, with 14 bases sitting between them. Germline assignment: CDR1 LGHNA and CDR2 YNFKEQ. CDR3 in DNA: TGTGCCAGCAGCCAAGAGGTGAGAGAACTGAAAGCTTTCTTT. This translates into CASSQEVRELKAFF.

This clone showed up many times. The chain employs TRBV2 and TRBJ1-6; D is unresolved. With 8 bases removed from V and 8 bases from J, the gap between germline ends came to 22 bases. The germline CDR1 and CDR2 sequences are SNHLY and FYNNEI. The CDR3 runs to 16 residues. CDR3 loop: CASLPLGLTRDSPLHF. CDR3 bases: TGTGCCAGCCTTCCCCTGGGCCTCACGCGGGATTCACCCCTCCACTTT.

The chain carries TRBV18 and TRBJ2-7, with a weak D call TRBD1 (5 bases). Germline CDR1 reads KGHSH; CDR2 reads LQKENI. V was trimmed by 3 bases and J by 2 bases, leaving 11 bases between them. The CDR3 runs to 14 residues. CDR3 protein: CASSPKGVPYEQYF. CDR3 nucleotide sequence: TGTGCCAGCTCACCCAAAGGGGTCCCCTACGAGCAGTACTTC.

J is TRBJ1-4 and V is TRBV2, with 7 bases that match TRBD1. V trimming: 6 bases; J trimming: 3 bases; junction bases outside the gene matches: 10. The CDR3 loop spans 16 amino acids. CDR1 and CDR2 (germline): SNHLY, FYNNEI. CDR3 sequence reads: CASSYLGDSANEKLFF. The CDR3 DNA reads TGTGCCAGCAGCTACCTAGGGGACAGTGCTAATGAAAAACTGTTTTTT.

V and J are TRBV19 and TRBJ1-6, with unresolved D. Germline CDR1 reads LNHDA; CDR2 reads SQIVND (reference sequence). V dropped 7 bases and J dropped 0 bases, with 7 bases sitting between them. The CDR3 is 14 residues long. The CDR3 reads CASTGSSYNSPLHF. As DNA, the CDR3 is TGTGCCAGTACGGGTAGCTCCTATAATTCACCCCTCCACTTT.